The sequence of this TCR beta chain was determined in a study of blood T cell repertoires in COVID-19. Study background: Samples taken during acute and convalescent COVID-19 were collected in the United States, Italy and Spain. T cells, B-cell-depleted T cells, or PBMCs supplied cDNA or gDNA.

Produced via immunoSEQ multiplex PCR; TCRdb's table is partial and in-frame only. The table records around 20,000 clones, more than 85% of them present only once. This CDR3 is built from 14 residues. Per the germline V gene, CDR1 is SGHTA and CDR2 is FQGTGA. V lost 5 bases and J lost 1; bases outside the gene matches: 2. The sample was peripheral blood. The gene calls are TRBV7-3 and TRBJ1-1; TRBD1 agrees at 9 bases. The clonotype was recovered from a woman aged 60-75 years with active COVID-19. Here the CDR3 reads CASSKGQGNTEAFF. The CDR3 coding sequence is TGTGCCAGCAGCAAGGGACAGGGGAACACTGAAGCTTTCTTT.